The clone carrying this T cell receptor beta chain has a single count. Seattle's cohort entered during active infection and was followed longitudinally. Some clones are missing from TCRdb's copy, which holds only in-frame ones; the method was immunoSEQ multiplex PCR. In the table there are about 410,000 clones, 70% to 90% of which are singletons. Germline CDR1 SGHNT, CDR2 YYREEE (reference sequence). The V end was cut by 0 bases, the J end by 7 bases, with 19 bases between. CDR3 size: 16 residues. The sample originates from a study of blood T cell repertoires in COVID-19. Material: peripheral blood. The chain links TRBV5-4 to TRBJ1-2; unclear D gene. The sequence came from a woman in her forties with COVID-19, enrolled during active disease. The CDR3 here is CASSLGWATLLGGYTF. In DNA, the CDR3 is TGTGCCAGCAGCTTGGGGTGGGCTACCCTACTAGGTGGCTACACCTTC. Based on the CDR3 plus reference TRBV5-4 and TRBJ1-2, the full variable domain is ETGVTQSPTHLIKTRGQQVTLRCSSQSGHNTVSWYQQALGQGPQFIFQYYREEENGRGNFPPRFSGLQFPNYSSELNVNALELDDSALYLCASSLGWATLLGGYTFGSGTRLTVV.